This T cell receptor (beta chain) was captured in a study of T-cell reconstitution after alpha-beta-depleted transplantation in children. Whole-study results and caveats: At one year after transplant, newly produced T cells mostly accounted for T-cell counts and diversity. For some patients, TCRbeta diversity was high at day 60 because of recipient T cells and thymic progenitors that survived. Roughly two months post-transplant, alpha-beta T cells reportedly originated from several hundred graft clones that had expanded.

Comment on this clonotype: The antigen remains unidentified.

CDR1 is SGHTA and CDR2 is FQGTGA in the germline V gene. With 1 base removed from V and 8 bases from J, the gap between germline ends came to 15 bases. The CDR3 runs to 15 residues. Unique molecular identifiers were built into the TCRbeta library. TCRdb re-called the PCR reads with MiXCR, one entry per CDR3 protein. This sample has around 600,000 distinct CDR3 sequences, with approximately 22% found just once. The source of this sequence is a boy under two years old who had a stem cell transplant for acute myeloid leukemia, so the T cells may come from the graft donor. Source: PBMCs, mostly from graft donor cells, taken 360 days after TCRalphabeta/CD19-depleted stem cell transplant. The chain carries TRBV7-3 and TRBJ2-1; D is possibly TRBD2 (5 bases). The CDR3, as DNA: TGTGCCAGCAGCTTAAGAGGGTCTTCAATAGATGAGCAGTTCTTC. Protein: CASSLRGSSIDEQFF.